This entry lists 16 T cell receptor beta chains sequenced from one sample in a study of beta chain features in type 1 diabetes. Expressed TCRB transcripts were sequenced because the isolated RNA had all been reverse transcribed beforehand. The repertoire was sequenced with immunoSEQ multiplex PCR; TCRdb's copy has only in-frame clones and lacks some. The sample records 860,000 or so clones, 15% to 20% being singletons. The sequenced sample consisted of naive CD4+ T cells from blood. The receptors come from a woman aged 18-29 years in good health.

The chain combines TRBV5-1 with TRBJ2-1; 11 bases fit TRBD2. Germline loops: CDR1 SGHRS, CDR2 YFSETQ. This CDR3 has 16 amino acids. V was pared by 3 bases and J by 5 bases, with 7 bases of the junction left unmatched. CDR3 protein: CASSYGTSGGHNEQFF. The DNA for the CDR3 is TGCGCCAGCAGCTACGGGACTAGCGGTGGACACAATGAGCAGTTCTTC.

This clone was picked up a small number of times. V is TRBV28 and J is TRBJ2-2; D unresolved. The V end was cut by 7 bases, the J end by 2 bases, with 8 bases between. The germline gives CDR1 MDHEN, CDR2 SYDVKM. The CDR3 contains 13 residues. The CDR3 DNA is TGTGCCAGCAATTACACTAACACCGGGGAGCTGTTTTTT. Amino acids: CASNYTNTGELFF.

CDR3 sequence reads: CASSQLGTEETQYF. The CDR3 nucleotides are TGTGCCAGCAGCCAGCTGGGGACGGAAGAGACCCAGTACTTC. The chain recombines TRBV4-2 with TRBJ2-5, with D perhaps being TRBD1 or TRBD2 (5 bases each). Germline CDR1 LGHNA, CDR2 YNFKEQ. There are 14 residues in the CDR3. V lost 3 bases, J lost 3 bases, and 11 bases lay in between.

The J gene is TRBJ2-7, the V gene TRBV2; D is perhaps TRBD2 (5 bases). The V gene lost 6 bases and the J gene lost 0 bases, with 18 bases spanning the gap. The CDR3 extends over 16 amino acids. Germline V CDR1 and CDR2: SNHLY, FYNNEI. The CDR3 loop is CASRSIIAQSSYEQYF. CDR3 coding DNA: TGTGCCAGCAGGTCTATTATAGCGCAGAGCTCCTACGAGCAGTACTTC.

V gene TRBV28 combines with J gene TRBJ1-5; possible D gene TRBD1, 5 bases. The CDR3 is made up of 17 amino acids. Trimming removed 2 bases from V and 1 base from J, with 15 bases in between. Looked up from germline, CDR1 is MDHEN and CDR2 is SYDVKM. CDR3 region: CASSLPQQEWSNQPQHF. The CDR3 DNA follows: TGTGCCAGCAGTTTACCACAACAGGAATGGAGCAATCAGCCCCAGCATTTT.

This clone was seen a handful of times. In DNA, the CDR3 is TGTGCCAGCAGCACTAAAGGACGGTACAATCAGCCCCAGCATTTT. Translated: CASSTKGRYNQPQHF. The V gene is TRBV5-6, the J gene TRBJ1-5; D unclear. Germline values: CDR1 SGHDT, CDR2 YYEEEE. V was clipped by 4 bases and J by 3 bases, with 14 bases between them. This CDR3 has 15 amino acids.

The sample holds a few counts of this clone. The V gene is TRBV19, the J gene TRBJ1-1; D not certain. The CDR3 is 12 amino acids. Germline V lookup: CDR1 LNHDA, CDR2 SQIVND (reference sequence). Trimming pared 6 bases from V and 3 bases from J, leaving 8 bases between. CDR3 protein: CASSERYTEAFF. The CDR3 nucleotides read TGTGCCAGTAGCGAGAGGTACACTGAAGCTTTCTTT.

This clone appeared a few times. This rearrangement joins TRBV15 to TRBJ2-1; possible D gene TRBD2, 6 bases. Trimming cost V 5 bases and J 5 bases, with 10 bases left between them. CDR3 length: 13 residues. From germline, CDR1 is LNHNV and CDR2 YYDKDF (reference sequence). DNA for the CDR3: TGTGCCACCAGCGCGGGACTCAACAATGAGCAGTTCTTC. Translating gives CATSAGLNNEQFF.

The CDR3 bases are TGTGCCAGTAGTAAGAGGACTGCAACTAATGAAAAACTGTTTTTT. Protein sequence: CASSKRTATNEKLFF. The chain uses TRBV19 and TRBJ1-4; D is uncertain. CDR1 and CDR2 from the germline V gene are LNHDA and SQIVND (reference sequence). CDR3 size: 15 residues. V was clipped by 4 bases and J by 0 bases, with 9 bases between them. Complete variable domain (other parts from reference TRBV19 and TRBJ1-4): DGGITQSPKYLFRKEGQNVTLSCEQNLNHDAMYWYRQDPGQGLRLIYYSQIVNDFQKGDIAEGYSVSREKKESFPLTVTSAQKNPTAFYLCASSKRTATNEKLFFGSGTQLSVL.

This clone has just a few counts. V usage is TRBV6-5 and J usage is TRBJ2-3; 9 bases fit TRBD1. Unmatched junction bases numbered 4, after V lost 6 bases and J lost 3 bases. Germline-derived CDR1 and CDR2 are MNHEY and SVGAGI. CDR3 length equals 14 residues. For the CDR3, the DNA is TGTGCCAGCAGCGGGACAGGGAGTACAGATACGCAGTATTTT. Its protein is CASSGTGSTDTQYF.

In its sample, this clone was seen a few times. V usage is TRBV4-1 and J usage is TRBJ2-2, with TRBD2 identical over 9 bases. The CDR3 covers 16 residues. Germline values: CDR1 MGHRA, CDR2 YSYEKL. Trimming took 5 bases from V and 4 from J; bases not matched to a gene: 8. The CDR3 protein is CASSSISGSGTGELFF. The CDR3 nucleotides are TGCGCCAGCAGCTCCATTAGCGGGAGTGGCACCGGGGAGCTGTTTTTT.

This clone was observed a handful of times. The V gene is TRBV28, the J gene TRBJ2-1; a possible D gene is TRBD1 (5 bases). The germline gives CDR1 MDHEN, CDR2 SYDVKM. V was cut by 2 bases and J by 3 bases, with 5 bases left in between. This CDR3 is built from 13 residues. The CDR3: CASSLTGYNEQFF. CDR3 nucleotides: TGTGCCAGCAGTTTAACAGGCTACAATGAGCAGTTCTTC.

V is TRBV4-2 and J is TRBJ1-3; 7 bases are a match to TRBD1. The CDR3 contains 15 residues. Germline lookup yields CDR1 LGHNA and CDR2 YNFKEQ. V lost 0 bases, J lost 5 bases, and 4 bases stayed unmatched. CDR3 in amino acids: CASSQERDSRNTIYF. CDR3 nucleotides: TGTGCCAGCAGCCAAGAACGGGACAGCCGAAACACCATATATTTT.

The rearrangement uses TRBV6-5 and TRBJ2-5, with D possibly TRBD2 on 5 matching bases. The length of the CDR3 is 14 residues. V lost 6 bases, J lost 5 bases, and 16 bases lay in between. CDR1 and CDR2 from the germline V gene are MNHEY and SVGAGI. CDR3 protein: CASSLRGSMETQYF. In DNA form, the CDR3 reads TGTGCCAGCAGCCTCCGAGGGAGTATGGAGACCCAGTACTTC.

This clone was observed a single time. The rearrangement links TRBV9 to TRBJ1-1; 9 bases line up with TRBD1. After removal of 3 bases from V and 3 bases from J, the junction contained 0 bases not matched to a gene. Germline V lookup: CDR1 SGDLS, CDR2 YYNGEE. The CDR3 has 13 amino acids. The DNA of the CDR3 is TGTGCCAGCAGCGGGACAGGGGACACTGAAGCTTTCTTT. It specifies CASSGTGDTEAFF. Using reference TRBV9 and TRBJ1-1 for the parts outside the CDR3, the full variable domain is DSGVTQTPKHLITATGQRVTLRCSPRSGDLSVYWYQQSLDQGLQFLIQYYNGEERAKGNILERFSAQQFPDLHSELNLSSLELGDSALYFCASSGTGDTEAFFGQGTRLTVV.

This clone was observed a handful of times. The chain uses TRBV6-1 and TRBJ2-4; D gene unclear. V lost 6 bases, J lost 0 bases, and 6 bases lay in between. CDR3 length equals 13 residues. Germline CDR1 is MNHNS and CDR2 is SASEGT. This CDR3 is CASSEIAKNIQYF. The CDR3 DNA sequence: TGTGCCAGCAGCGAGATAGCCAAAAACATTCAGTACTTC.